This T cell receptor (beta chain) stems from a study of T cell repertoires in cytomegalovirus infection. On the study more broadly: Public TCR beta signatures provided an indication of both CMV infection and a matching HLA type. Study results and caveats: HLA-C-restricted, CMV-specific TCR beta clonotypes were dominant ex vivo. Accumulated public TCR beta family frequency recognized individuals carrying CMV together with the relevant HLA.

MiXCR was run by TCRdb on the reads, yielding one entry per CDR3 protein. The sample shows 630,000 or so distinct CDR3 sequences, approximately 25% of them seen only once. Germline values: CDR1 SGHTA, CDR2 FQGNSA. This CDR3 has 16 amino acids. Trimming left V 7 bases short and J 2 bases short, with 20 bases between. This clonotype was picked up many times. Its specificity is unknown. The sample was CD8+ T cells from PBMCs. This receptor was identified in a human donor in good health (CMV status not recorded). Some clones in this sample may be carry-over from other donors' samples. The chain is built from TRBV7-2 and TRBJ2-5, with D perhaps matching TRBD2 (5 bases). The CDR3 coding sequence is TGTGCCAGCACCTCTAATAGCGCCACAAATCAAGAGACCCAGTACTTC. Amino acids: CASTSNSATNQETQYF.